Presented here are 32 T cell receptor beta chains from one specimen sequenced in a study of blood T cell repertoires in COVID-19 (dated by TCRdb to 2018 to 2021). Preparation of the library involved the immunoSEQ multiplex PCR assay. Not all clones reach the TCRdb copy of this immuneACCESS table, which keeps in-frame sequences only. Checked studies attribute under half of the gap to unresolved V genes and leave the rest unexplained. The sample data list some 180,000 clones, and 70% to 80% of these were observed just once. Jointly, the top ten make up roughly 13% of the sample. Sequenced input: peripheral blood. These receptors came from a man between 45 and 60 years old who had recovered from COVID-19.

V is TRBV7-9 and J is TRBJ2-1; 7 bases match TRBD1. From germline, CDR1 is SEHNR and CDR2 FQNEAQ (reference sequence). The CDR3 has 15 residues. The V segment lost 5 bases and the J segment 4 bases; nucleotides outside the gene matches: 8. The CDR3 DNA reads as TGTGCCAGCAGCCTGTCAGGGGGAAGGTACAATGAGCAGTTCTTC. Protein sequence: CASSLSGGRYNEQFF.

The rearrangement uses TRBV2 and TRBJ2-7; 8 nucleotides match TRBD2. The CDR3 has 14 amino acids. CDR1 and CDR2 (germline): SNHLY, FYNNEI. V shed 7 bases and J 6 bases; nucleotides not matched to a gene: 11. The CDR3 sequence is CASILREGHGEQYF. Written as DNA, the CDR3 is TGTGCCAGCATCCTACGGGAGGGGCATGGCGAGCAGTACTTC.

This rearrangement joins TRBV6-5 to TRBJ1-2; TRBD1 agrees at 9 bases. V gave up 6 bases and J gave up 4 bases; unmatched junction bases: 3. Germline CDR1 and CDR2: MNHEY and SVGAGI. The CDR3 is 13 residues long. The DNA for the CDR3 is TGTGCCAGCAGAGCGGACAGGGGCTATGGCTACACCTTC. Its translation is CASRADRGYGYTF.

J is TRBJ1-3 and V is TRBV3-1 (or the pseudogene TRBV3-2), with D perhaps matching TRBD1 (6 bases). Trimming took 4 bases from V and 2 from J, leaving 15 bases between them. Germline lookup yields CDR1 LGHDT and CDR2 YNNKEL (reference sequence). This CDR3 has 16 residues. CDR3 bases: TGTGCCAGCAGCCTTGAGGGGGGGGCCCCTGGAAACACCATATATTTT. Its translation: CASSLEGGAPGNTIYF.

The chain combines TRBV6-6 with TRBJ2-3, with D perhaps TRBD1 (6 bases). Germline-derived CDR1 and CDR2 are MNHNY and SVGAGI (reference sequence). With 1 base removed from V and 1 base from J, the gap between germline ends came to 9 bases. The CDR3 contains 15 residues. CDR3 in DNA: TGTGCCAGCAGTTACTATGGGGGCGGCACAGATACGCAGTATTTT. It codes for CASSYYGGGTDTQYF.

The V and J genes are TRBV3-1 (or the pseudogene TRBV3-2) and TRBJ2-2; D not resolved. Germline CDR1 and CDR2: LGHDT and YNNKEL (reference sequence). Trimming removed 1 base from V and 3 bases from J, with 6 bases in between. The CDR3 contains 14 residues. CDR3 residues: CASSQGGYTGELFF. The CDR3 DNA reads TGTGCCAGCAGCCAAGGCGGATACACCGGGGAGCTGTTTTTT.

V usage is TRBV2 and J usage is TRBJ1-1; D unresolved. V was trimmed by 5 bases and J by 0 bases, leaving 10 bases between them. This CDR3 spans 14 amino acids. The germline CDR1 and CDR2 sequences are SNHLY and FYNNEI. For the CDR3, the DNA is TGTGCCAGCAGTATCTACCTTATGAACACTGAAGCTTTCTTT. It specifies CASSIYLMNTEAFF.

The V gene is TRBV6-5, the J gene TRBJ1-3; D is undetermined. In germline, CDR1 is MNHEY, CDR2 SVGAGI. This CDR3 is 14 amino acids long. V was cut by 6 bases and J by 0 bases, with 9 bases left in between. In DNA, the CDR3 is TGTGCCAGCAGAGGACGGGACTCTGGAAACACCATATATTTT. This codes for CASRGRDSGNTIYF.

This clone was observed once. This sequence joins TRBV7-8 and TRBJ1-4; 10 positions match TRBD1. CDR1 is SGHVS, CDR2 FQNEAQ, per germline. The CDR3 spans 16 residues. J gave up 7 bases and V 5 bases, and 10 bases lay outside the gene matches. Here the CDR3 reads CASSPYRTGGFEKLFF. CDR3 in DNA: TGTGCCAGCAGCCCCTACCGGACAGGGGGATTTGAAAAACTGTTTTTT.

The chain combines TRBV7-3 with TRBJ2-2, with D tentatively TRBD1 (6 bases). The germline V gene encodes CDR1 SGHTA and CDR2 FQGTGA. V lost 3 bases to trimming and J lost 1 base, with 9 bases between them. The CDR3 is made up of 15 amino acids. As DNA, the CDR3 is TGTGCCAGCAGCTTGATAGGGGGGAACACCGGGGAGCTGTTTTTT. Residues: CASSLIGGNTGELFF.

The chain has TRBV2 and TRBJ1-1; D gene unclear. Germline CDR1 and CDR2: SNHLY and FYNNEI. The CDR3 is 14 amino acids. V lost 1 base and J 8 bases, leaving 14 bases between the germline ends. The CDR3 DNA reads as TGTGCCAGCAGTGAAGAAAGCTTGAGAGAAGAAGCTTTCTTT. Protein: CASSEESLREEAFF.

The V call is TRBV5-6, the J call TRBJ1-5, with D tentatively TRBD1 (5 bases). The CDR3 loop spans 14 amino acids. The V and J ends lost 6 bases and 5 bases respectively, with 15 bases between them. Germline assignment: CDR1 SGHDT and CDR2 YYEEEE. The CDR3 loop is CASTLQGTYQPQHF. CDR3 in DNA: TGTGCCAGCACCCTCCAGGGAACATATCAGCCCCAGCATTTT.

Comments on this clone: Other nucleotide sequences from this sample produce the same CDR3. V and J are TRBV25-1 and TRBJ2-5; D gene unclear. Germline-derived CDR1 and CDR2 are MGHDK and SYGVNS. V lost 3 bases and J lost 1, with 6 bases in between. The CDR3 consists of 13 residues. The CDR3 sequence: CASSDPIQETQYF. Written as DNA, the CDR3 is TGTGCCAGCAGTGATCCCATCCAAGAGACCCAGTACTTC.

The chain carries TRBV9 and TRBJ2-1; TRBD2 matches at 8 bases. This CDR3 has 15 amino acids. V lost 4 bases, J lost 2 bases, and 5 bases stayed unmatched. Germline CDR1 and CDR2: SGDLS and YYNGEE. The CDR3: CASSSRLAPYNEQFF. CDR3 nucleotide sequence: TGTGCCAGCAGCTCGAGACTAGCGCCCTACAATGAGCAGTTCTTC. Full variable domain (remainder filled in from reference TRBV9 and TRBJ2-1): DSGVTQTPKHLITATGQRVTLRCSPRSGDLSVYWYQQSLDQGLQFLIQYYNGEERAKGNILERFSAQQFPDLHSELNLSSLELGDSALYFCASSSRLAPYNEQFFGPGTRLTVL.

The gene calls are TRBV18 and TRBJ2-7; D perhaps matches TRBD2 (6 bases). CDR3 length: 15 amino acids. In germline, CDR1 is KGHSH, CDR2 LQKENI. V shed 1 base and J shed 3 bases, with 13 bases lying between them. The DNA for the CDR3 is TGTGCCAGCTCACCACAGGAACTAGCCGGCTACGAGCAGTACTTC. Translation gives CASSPQELAGYEQYF.

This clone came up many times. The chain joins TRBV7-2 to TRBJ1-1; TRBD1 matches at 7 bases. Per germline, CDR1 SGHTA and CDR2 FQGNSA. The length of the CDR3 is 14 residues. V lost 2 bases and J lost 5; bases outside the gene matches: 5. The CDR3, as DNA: TGTGCCAGCAGCTTATACAGGGGAGGTACTGAAGCTTTCTTT. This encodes CASSLYRGGTEAFF.

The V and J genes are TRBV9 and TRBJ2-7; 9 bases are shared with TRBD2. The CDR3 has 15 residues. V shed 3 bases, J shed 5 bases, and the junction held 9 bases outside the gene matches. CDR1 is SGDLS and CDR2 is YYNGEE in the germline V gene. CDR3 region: CASSGSGLASHEQYF. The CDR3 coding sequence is TGTGCCAGCAGCGGTTCGGGACTAGCATCACACGAGCAGTACTTC.

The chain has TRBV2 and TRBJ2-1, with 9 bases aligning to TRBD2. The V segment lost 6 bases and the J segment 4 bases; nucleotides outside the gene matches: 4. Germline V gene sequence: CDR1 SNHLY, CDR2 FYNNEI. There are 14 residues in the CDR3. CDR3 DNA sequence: TGTGCCAGCAGGGCTAGCGGGATATACAATGAGCAGTTCTTC. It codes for CASRASGIYNEQFF. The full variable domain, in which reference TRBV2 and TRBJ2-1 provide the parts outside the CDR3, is EPEVTQTPSHQVTQMGQEVILRCVPISNHLYFYWYRQILGQKVEFLVSFYNNEISEKSEIFDDQFSVERPDGSNFTLKIRSTKLEDSAMYFCASRASGIYNEQFFGPGTRLTVL.

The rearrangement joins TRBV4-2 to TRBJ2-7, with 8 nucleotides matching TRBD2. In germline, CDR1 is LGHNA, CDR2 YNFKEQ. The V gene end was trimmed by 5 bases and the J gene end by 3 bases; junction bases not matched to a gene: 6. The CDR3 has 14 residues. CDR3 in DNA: TGTGCCAGCAGCTGGGTTGCGGGAGGCTACGAGCAGTACTTC. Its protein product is CASSWVAGGYEQYF.

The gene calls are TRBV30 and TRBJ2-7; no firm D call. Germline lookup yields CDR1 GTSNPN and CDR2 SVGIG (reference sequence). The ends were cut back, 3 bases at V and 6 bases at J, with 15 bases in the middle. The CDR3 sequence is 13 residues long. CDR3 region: CAWSKPYDGEQYF. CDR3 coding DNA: TGTGCCTGGAGCAAACCCTATGATGGCGAGCAGTACTTC.

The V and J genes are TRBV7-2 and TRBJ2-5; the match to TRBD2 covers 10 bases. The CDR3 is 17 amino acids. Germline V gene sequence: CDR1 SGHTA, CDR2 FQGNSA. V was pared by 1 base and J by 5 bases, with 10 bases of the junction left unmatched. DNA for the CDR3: TGTGCCAGCAGCTTAGGGTTAGGAGCGGGAGGGTATGAGACCCAGTACTTC. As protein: CASSLGLGAGGYETQYF.

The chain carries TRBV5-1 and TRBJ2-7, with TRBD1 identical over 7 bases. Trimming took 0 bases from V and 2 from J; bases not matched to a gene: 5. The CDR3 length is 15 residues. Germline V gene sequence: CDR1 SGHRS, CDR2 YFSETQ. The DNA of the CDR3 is TGCGCCAGCAGCTTGGGAGGGGGCGGCGCCTACGAGCAGTACTTC. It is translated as CASSLGGGGAYEQYF.

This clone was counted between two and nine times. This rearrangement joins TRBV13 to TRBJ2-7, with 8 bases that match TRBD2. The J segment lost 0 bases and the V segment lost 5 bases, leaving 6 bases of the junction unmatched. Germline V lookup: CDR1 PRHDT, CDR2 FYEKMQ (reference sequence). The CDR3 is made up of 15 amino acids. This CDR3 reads CASSALAAPSYEQYF. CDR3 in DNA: TGTGCCAGCAGCGCACTAGCGGCTCCCTCCTACGAGCAGTACTTC. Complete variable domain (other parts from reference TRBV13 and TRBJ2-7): AAGVIQSPRHLIKEKRETATLKCYPIPRHDTVYWYQQGPGQDPQFLISFYEKMQSDKGSIPDRFSAQQFSDYHSELNMSSLELGDSALYFCASSALAAPSYEQYFGPGTRLTVT.

The CDR3 nucleotides read TGTGCCACCCTATTCGAGGAGGGGAGCAATCAGCCCCAGCATTTT. Its protein is CATLFEEGSNQPQHF. The chain employs TRBV6-1 and TRBJ1-5; D is possibly TRBD1 (5 bases). The V end lost 10 bases, the J end lost 1 base, and 17 bases lay between the germline ends. Looked up from germline, CDR1 is MNHNS and CDR2 is SASEGT. The length of the CDR3 is 15 residues.

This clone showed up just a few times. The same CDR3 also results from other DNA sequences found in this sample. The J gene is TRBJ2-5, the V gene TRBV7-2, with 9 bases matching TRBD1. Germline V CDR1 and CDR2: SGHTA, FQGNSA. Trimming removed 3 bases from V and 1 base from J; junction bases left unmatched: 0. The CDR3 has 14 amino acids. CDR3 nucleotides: TGTGCCAGCAGCTTGACAGGGGGCCAAGAGACCCAGTACTTC. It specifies CASSLTGGQETQYF.

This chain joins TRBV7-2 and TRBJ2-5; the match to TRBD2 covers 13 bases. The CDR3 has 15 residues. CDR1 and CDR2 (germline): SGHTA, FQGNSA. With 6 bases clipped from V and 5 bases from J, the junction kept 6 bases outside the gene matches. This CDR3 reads CASRGGLAGQETQYF. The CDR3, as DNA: TGTGCCAGCAGGGGGGGACTAGCGGGACAGGAGACCCAGTACTTC.

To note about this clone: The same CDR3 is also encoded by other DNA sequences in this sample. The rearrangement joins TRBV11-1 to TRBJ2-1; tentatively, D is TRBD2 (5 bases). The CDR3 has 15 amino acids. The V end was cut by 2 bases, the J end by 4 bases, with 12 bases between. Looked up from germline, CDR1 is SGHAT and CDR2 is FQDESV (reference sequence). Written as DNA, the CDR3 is TGTGCCAGCAGCTTATCCTCCGGAGGTTACAATGAGCAGTTCTTC. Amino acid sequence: CASSLSSGGYNEQFF.

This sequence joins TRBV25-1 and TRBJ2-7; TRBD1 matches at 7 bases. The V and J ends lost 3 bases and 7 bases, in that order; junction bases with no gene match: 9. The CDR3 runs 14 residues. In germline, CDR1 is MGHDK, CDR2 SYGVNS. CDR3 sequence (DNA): TGTGCCAGCAGTGATCCCCGGCAGGGGGAAGAGCAGTACTTC. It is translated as CASSDPRQGEEQYF.

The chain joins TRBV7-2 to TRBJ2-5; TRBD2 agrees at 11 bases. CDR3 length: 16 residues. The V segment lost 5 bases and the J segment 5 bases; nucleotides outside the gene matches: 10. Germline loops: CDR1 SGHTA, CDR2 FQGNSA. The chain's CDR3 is CASSPSTSGIPETQYF. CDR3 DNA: TGTGCCAGCAGCCCCTCGACTAGCGGGATTCCGGAGACCCAGTACTTC.

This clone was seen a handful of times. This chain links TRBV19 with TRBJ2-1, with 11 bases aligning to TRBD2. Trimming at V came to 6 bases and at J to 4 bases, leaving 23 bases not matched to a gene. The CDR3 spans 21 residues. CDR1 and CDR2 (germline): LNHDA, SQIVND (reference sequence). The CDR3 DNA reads TGTGCCAGTAGCCGCGCCAAACCGGGACTAGCGGCGAACCTAAATTACAATGAGCAGTTCTTC. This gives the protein CASSRAKPGLAANLNYNEQFF.

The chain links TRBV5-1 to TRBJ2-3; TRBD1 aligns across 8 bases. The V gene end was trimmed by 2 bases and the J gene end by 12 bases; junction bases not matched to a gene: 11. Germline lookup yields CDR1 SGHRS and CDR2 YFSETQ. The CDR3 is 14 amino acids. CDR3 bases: TGCGCCAGCAGCTTTGACTCACCGGGACAGGCACAGTATTTT. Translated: CASSFDSPGQAQYF.

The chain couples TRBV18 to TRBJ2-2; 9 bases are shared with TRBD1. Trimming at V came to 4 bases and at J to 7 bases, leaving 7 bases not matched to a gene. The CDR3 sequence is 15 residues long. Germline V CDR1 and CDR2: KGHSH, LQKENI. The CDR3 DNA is TGTGCCAGCTCACTGACAGGGGGAAGAGTCGGGGAGCTGTTTTTT. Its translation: CASSLTGGRVGELFF.